The 21 T cell receptor beta chains reported below all come from one sample, sequenced in a study of T cell repertoires in cytomegalovirus infection. Their target antigens are unknown. MiXCR was run by TCRdb on the reads, yielding one entry per CDR3 protein. The sample includes under 450,000 distinct CDR3 sequences, roughly a third of them seen just once. The specimen was cultured PBMCs, collected from culture after CMV antigen stimulation. The origin of the receptors is a human donor in good health (CMV status not recorded). Some clones in this sample may be carry-over from other donors' samples.

The chain is built from TRBV7-9 and TRBJ2-3, with 7 bases matching TRBD2. After removal of 4 bases from V and 7 bases from J, the junction contained 11 bases not matched to a gene. Looked up from germline, CDR1 is SEHNR and CDR2 is FQNEAQ (reference sequence). This CDR3 has 15 residues. CDR3 in DNA: TGTGCCAGCAGCTCACCCGGCGGGAGTACGAATACGCAGTATTTT. It specifies CASSSPGGSTNTQYF. The full variable domain, with the rest looked up from reference TRBV7-9 and TRBJ2-3, is DTGVSQNPRHKITKRGQNVTFRCDPISEHNRLYWYRQTLGQGPEFLTYFQNEAQLEKSRLLSDRFSAERPKGSFSTLEIQRTEQGDSAMYLCASSSPGGSTNTQYFGPGTRLTVL.

This chain joins TRBV20-1 and TRBJ1-3; 10 bases map to TRBD1. CDR3 length: 16 amino acids. The V and J ends lost 3 bases and 1 base, in that order; junction bases with no gene match: 6. Germline V gene data show CDR1 as DFQATT and CDR2 as SNEGSKA (reference sequence). The CDR3 DNA follows: TGCAGTGCTAGGATCTGGGACAGGGGATCTGGAAACACCATATATTTT. This encodes CSARIWDRGSGNTIYF.

This clonotype was counted many times. This sequence joins TRBV18 and TRBJ2-1; 14 bases map to TRBD2. Germline V gene sequence: CDR1 KGHSH, CDR2 LQKENI. The V gene end was trimmed by 3 bases and the J gene end by 1 base; junction bases not matched to a gene: 2. The CDR3 is 17 residues long. CDR3 residues: CASSPRLAGGSYNEQFF. CDR3 nucleotide sequence: TGTGCCAGCTCACCGCGACTAGCGGGAGGGTCCTACAATGAGCAGTTCTTC. The whole variable domain, remainder taken from reference TRBV18 and TRBJ2-1, is NAGVMQNPRHLVRRRGQEARLRCSPMKGHSHVYWYRQLPEEGLKFMVYLQKENIIDESGMPKERFSAEFPKEGPSILRIQQVVRGDSAAYFCASSPRLAGGSYNEQFFGPGTRLTVL.

This clonotype appeared a few times. The chain has TRBV20-1 and TRBJ1-2; D gene unclear. The CDR3 has 13 residues. V dropped 6 bases and J dropped 4 bases, with 15 bases sitting between them. Germline V CDR1 and CDR2: DFQATT, SNEGSKA (reference sequence). CDR3 nucleotides: TGCAGTGCCCCGGACGGACTTAGCTATGGCTACACCTTC. As protein: CSAPDGLSYGYTF.

This clonotype was counted only a few times. The chain is built from TRBV19 and TRBJ2-2; D possibly uses TRBD1 or TRBD2 (5 bases each). Trimming cost V 4 bases and J 4 bases, with 13 bases left between them. The V gene's germline CDR1 is LNHDA and CDR2 SQIVND (reference sequence). The CDR3 consists of 15 residues. CDR3 region: CASSRDRPITGELFF. In DNA, the CDR3 is TGTGCCAGTAGTAGGGACCGGCCGATCACCGGGGAGCTGTTTTTT.

This clonotype was recorded many times. The chain joins TRBV7-2 to TRBJ2-7, with 7 bases aligning to TRBD2. The length of the CDR3 is 16 residues. Germline V lookup: CDR1 SGHTA, CDR2 FQGNSA. V lost 1 base and J lost 2; bases outside the gene matches: 8. CDR3 sequence (DNA): TGTGCCAGCAGCTTAGAATTAGCGGGTCCTACCTACGAGCAGTACTTC. Residues: CASSLELAGPTYEQYF.

A few counts support this clonotype. The CDR3 sequence: CASSAVRLDTQYF. Here the CDR3 DNA reads TGTGCCAGCAGCGCTGTAAGGCTAGATACGCAGTATTTT. V usage is TRBV11-3 and J usage is TRBJ2-3, with D uncertain. The CDR3 length is 13 residues. The V and J ends lost 5 bases and 5 bases respectively, with 11 bases between them. In germline, CDR1 is SGHNT, CDR2 YENEEA. The variable domain in full, with the rest retrieved from reference TRBV11-3 and TRBJ2-3, is EAGVVQSPRYKIIEKKQPVAFWCNPISGHNTLYWYLQNLGQGPELLIRYENEEAVDDSQLPKDRFSAERLKGVDSTLKIQPAELGDSAVYLCASSAVRLDTQYFGPGTRLTVL.

This chain joins TRBV5-4 and TRBJ1-2, with D unresolved. Deletions cut 4 bases from V and 3 bases from J, with 10 bases between. Per the germline V gene, CDR1 is SGHNT and CDR2 is YYREEE (reference sequence). CDR3 length equals 13 residues. In nucleotides, the CDR3 is TGTGCCAGCAGCCCCAAGAGGGACTATGGCTACACCTTC. Amino acids: CASSPKRDYGYTF.

In its sample, this clonotype was seen many times. The V call is TRBV7-2, the J call TRBJ2-1, with D possibly being TRBD1 (6 bases). V lost 4 bases, J lost 9 bases, and 13 bases lay in between. The CDR3 consists of 13 residues. Germline-derived CDR1 and CDR2 are SGHTA and FQGNSA. In DNA, the CDR3 is TGTGCCAGCAGCTCTAGTATAGGGGGTGAGCAGTTCTTC. This encodes CASSSSIGGEQFF.

Only one count was recorded for this clonotype. The chain carries TRBV6-2 or TRBV6-3 and TRBJ2-5; 10 bases are shared with TRBD1. This CDR3 spans 14 amino acids. The germline CDR1 and CDR2 sequences are MNHEY and SVGEGT. J gave up 4 bases and V 6 bases, and 5 bases lay outside the gene matches. This chain's CDR3 is CASRRTGGGETQYF. Here the CDR3 DNA reads TGTGCCAGCAGACGGACAGGGGGAGGAGAGACCCAGTACTTC.

CDR3 loop: CSALDSATDTQYF. CDR3 DNA sequence: TGCAGTGCTCTAGACAGCGCAACAGATACGCAGTATTTT. The chain links TRBV20-1 to TRBJ2-3; weak D call: TRBD1 (5 bases). Trimming stripped 5 bases from V and 3 bases from J, with 12 bases between. This CDR3 has 13 amino acids. Germline V gene sequence: CDR1 DFQATT, CDR2 SNEGSKA (reference sequence).

The chain links TRBV12-5 to TRBJ1-5; D may be TRBD1 (5 bases). Trimming removed 0 bases at V and 7 bases at J, with 19 bases between. In germline, CDR1 is LGHNT, CDR2 FRNRAP. CDR3 size: 17 residues. Here the CDR3 DNA reads TGTGCTAGTGGTTTGGTATTATGGGGCCTGGGAGACCAGCCCCAGCATTTT. Residues: CASGLVLWGLGDQPQHF.

This clonotype was found a few times. The V call is TRBV6-5, the J call TRBJ2-1; 7 bases agree with TRBD2. This CDR3 contains 14 residues. The germline V gene encodes CDR1 MNHEY and CDR2 SVGAGI. V shed 6 bases, J shed 0 bases, and the junction held 2 bases outside the gene matches. CDR3 protein: CASRGGSSYNEQFF. CDR3 nucleotide sequence: TGTGCCAGCAGGGGGGGGAGCTCCTACAATGAGCAGTTCTTC.

This clonotype turned up a few times. In DNA form, the CDR3 reads TGTGCCAGCAGTCCCGTTGCTGGAAACACCATATATTTT. Translating it yields CASSPVAGNTIYF. The genes are TRBV28 and TRBJ1-3; D is uncertain. V was clipped by 5 bases and J by 2 bases, with 7 bases between them. This CDR3 is built from 13 residues. CDR1 is MDHEN, CDR2 SYDVKM, per germline.

The J gene is TRBJ2-3, the V gene TRBV6-2 or TRBV6-3, with 7 bases aligning to TRBD2. Germline V gene sequence: CDR1 MNHEY, CDR2 SVGEGT. This CDR3 spans 15 amino acids. The trim removed 6 bases at V and 6 bases at J, leaving 12 bases unmatched. The CDR3 here is CASRPFSRESDTQYF. The CDR3 DNA follows: TGTGCCAGCAGACCCTTCTCGCGGGAGAGTGATACGCAGTATTTT.

This sequence joins TRBV7-2 and TRBJ2-7, with 9 bases identical to TRBD2. Germline CDR1 SGHTA, CDR2 FQGNSA. The CDR3 has 16 residues. V trimming: 0 bases; J trimming: 2 bases; junction bases outside the gene matches: 5. CDR3 residues: CASSLAMVAGAYEQYF. The CDR3 DNA reads as TGTGCCAGCAGCTTAGCGATGGTAGCGGGGGCCTACGAGCAGTACTTC.

The V call is TRBV10-3, the J call TRBJ2-1; 7 bases agree with TRBD2. Trimming at V came to 6 bases and at J to 2 bases, leaving 7 bases not matched to a gene. CDR3 length equals 15 residues. Germline values: CDR1 ENHRY, CDR2 SYGVKD. In nucleotides, the CDR3 is TGTGCCATCAGGAACCTAGCGGCCACCTACAATGAGCAGTTCTTC. Residues: CAIRNLAATYNEQFF.

This clonotype has just a few counts. The V call is TRBV2, the J call TRBJ2-5, with 11 bases aligning to TRBD2. CDR3 length equals 15 residues. Germline CDR1 is SNHLY and CDR2 is FYNNEI. J lost 1 base, V lost 4 bases, and 2 bases had no gene match. CDR3 coding DNA: TGTGCCAGCAGTGCTCTAGCGGGAGGCCAAGAGACCCAGTACTTC. It yields the protein CASSALAGGQETQYF.

This clonotype came up a few times. The chain couples TRBV7-2 to TRBJ2-5, with 7 bases matching TRBD2. Losses at the gene ends were 2 bases for V and 10 bases for J; bases not matched to a gene: 10. The CDR3 loop spans 14 amino acids. In germline, CDR1 is SGHTA, CDR2 FQGNSA. CDR3 protein: CASSLREREGNQYF. The CDR3 DNA follows: TGTGCCAGCAGCTTACGGGAGAGGGAGGGTAACCAGTACTTC.

This clonotype has only a few counts. The rearrangement uses TRBV4-2 and TRBJ1-2; D gene uncertain. CDR1 is LGHNA and CDR2 is YNFKEQ in the germline V gene. Trimming pared 4 bases from V and 5 bases from J, leaving 14 bases between. The length of the CDR3 is 14 residues. This CDR3 is CASSPELVSYGYTF. CDR3 nucleotide sequence: TGTGCCAGCAGCCCCGAATTGGTATCATATGGCTACACCTTC.

This clonotype was seen only a few times. This rearrangement joins TRBV7-2 to TRBJ1-2; D gene uncertain. This CDR3 spans 15 amino acids. Trimming pared 3 bases from V and 8 bases from J, leaving 19 bases between. Germline lookup yields CDR1 SGHTA and CDR2 FQGNSA. The CDR3 DNA is TGTGCCAGCAGCTTCCATACTAGGCCCTCGGAAGGCTACACCTTC. It specifies CASSFHTRPSEGYTF. Supplemented by reference TRBV7-2 and TRBJ1-2, the full variable domain reads GAGVSQSPSNKVTEKGKDVELRCDPISGHTALYWYRQSLGQGLEFLIYFQGNSAPDKSGLPSDRFSAERTGGSVSTLTIQRTQQEDSAVYLCASSFHTRPSEGYTFGSGTRLTVV.